One T cell receptor beta chain is described in this entry. Sequencing used immunoSEQ multiplex PCR; TCRdb keeps in-frame clones, though not all of them. Among 40,000 to 55,000 clones listed, around 84% were seen once. The data originate from a study of T cell clones after liver transplantation. The sequence was obtained from a human patient who received a liver transplant. The T cells may partly be graft donor cells. Material: CD4+ T cells from blood, obtained 24 months after liver transplant.

CDR3 sequence: CASSFGARGEKLFF. CDR3 nucleotide sequence: TGTGCCAGCAGCTTTGGGGCTCGCGGTGAAAAACTGTTTTTT. The chain uses TRBV7-2 and TRBJ1-4; TRBD1 might be the D (5 bases). CDR3 size: 14 residues. Germline values: CDR1 SGHTA, CDR2 FQGNSA. Trimming removed 3 bases at V and 7 bases at J, with 12 bases between. The variable domain in full, with the rest retrieved from reference TRBV7-2 and TRBJ1-4, is GAGVSQSPSNKVTEKGKDVELRCDPISGHTALYWYRQSLGQGLEFLIYFQGNSAPDKSGLPSDRFSAERTGGSVSTLTIQRTQQEDSAVYLCASSFGARGEKLFFGSGTQLSVL.